Listed below are T cell receptor beta chains from one sample, sequenced in a study of T cell responses to AZD1222 COVID-19 vaccine. Sequenced by immunoSEQ multiplex PCR; TCRdb stores in-frame clones only, minus some. The sample includes approximately 100,000 clones, 91% seen only once; the top ten take around 7%. The sequences come from peripheral blood, collected on day 0 of AZD1222 vaccination. Receptor source: an adult in good health. CDR3s include the opening cysteine and the closing phenylalanine or tryptophan. The order of the fields is clone size, V gene, J gene, D gene, CDR3 protein, CDR3 DNA. D genes are given only for firm matches. Expanded clones get a size class; other rows say once, few or many, or leave the size out.

clone_size: .
v_call: TRBV7-2
j_call: TRBJ1-2
d_call: TRBD1
cdr3_aa: CASSLRRQGDYGYTF
cdr3_nt: TGTGCCAGCAGCTTACGGAGACAGGGGGACTATGGCTACACCTTC

clone_size: .
v_call: TRBV4-3
j_call: TRBJ1-1
d_call: .
cdr3_aa: CASSQGWTLNTEAFF
cdr3_nt: TGCGCCAGCAGCCAAGGTTGGACCCTGAACACTGAAGCTTTCTTT

clone_size: .
v_call: TRBV5-1
j_call: TRBJ2-3
d_call: TRBD2
cdr3_aa: CASRRPSGGRTLTDTQYF
cdr3_nt: TGCGCCAGCAGGAGACCTAGCGGGGGCCGTACCCTCACAGATACGCAGTATTTT

clone_size: .
v_call: TRBV5-8
j_call: TRBJ2-1
d_call: .
cdr3_aa: CASSWGLENEQFF
cdr3_nt: TGTGCCAGCAGCTGGGGCCTTGAGAATGAGCAGTTCTTC

clone_size: .
v_call: TRBV7-2
j_call: TRBJ1-5
d_call: TRBD1
cdr3_aa: CASSPGQGQPQHF
cdr3_nt: TGTGCCAGCAGCCCCGGACAGGGTCAGCCCCAGCATTTT

clone_size: .
v_call: TRBV4-1
j_call: TRBJ1-6
d_call: .
cdr3_aa: CASSQPPGRWDNSPLHF
cdr3_nt: TGCGCCAGCAGCCAACCTCCGGGACGCTGGGATAATTCACCCCTCCACTTT

clone_size: .
v_call: TRBV7-2
j_call: TRBJ2-5
d_call: TRBD2
cdr3_aa: CASSLGLAGGSETQYF
cdr3_nt: TGTGCCAGCAGCTTAGGCCTAGCGGGGGGCTCGGAGACCCAGTACTTC

clone_size: .
v_call: TRBV9
j_call: TRBJ2-7
d_call: TRBD2
cdr3_aa: CASSVASGAVGYEQYF
cdr3_nt: TGTGCCAGCAGCGTAGCTAGCGGGGCGGTTGGATACGAGCAGTACTTC

clone_size: once
v_call: TRBV11-2
j_call: TRBJ1-2
d_call: .
cdr3_aa: CASSPDGKQGYTF
cdr3_nt: TGTGCCAGCAGCCCCGACGGGAAACAAGGCTACACCTTC

clone_size: .
v_call: TRBV5-1
j_call: TRBJ1-1
d_call: TRBD1
cdr3_aa: CASSLGIRQGQTEAFF
cdr3_nt: TGCGCCAGCAGCTTGGGGATACGACAGGGGCAAACTGAAGCTTTCTTT

clone_size: .
v_call: TRBV7-3
j_call: TRBJ2-7
d_call: .
cdr3_aa: CASRQQGFGLYEQYF
cdr3_nt: TGTGCCAGCAGACAACAGGGCTTCGGGCTCTACGAGCAGTACTTC

clone_size: few
v_call: TRBV6-6
j_call: TRBJ1-4
d_call: TRBD1
cdr3_aa: CASRQQGSNEKLFF
cdr3_nt: TGTGCCAGCAGACAACAGGGGTCTAATGAAAAACTGTTTTTT

clone_size: .
v_call: TRBV3-1/TRBV3-2
j_call: TRBJ1-2
d_call: .
cdr3_aa: CASSLNRVSYGYTF
cdr3_nt: TGTGCCAGCAGCCTAAACAGGGTGAGCTATGGCTACACCTTC

clone_size: .
v_call: TRBV5-1
j_call: TRBJ1-5
d_call: .
cdr3_aa: CASSLAPNQPQHF
cdr3_nt: TGCGCCAGCAGCTTGGCGCCCAATCAGCCCCAGCATTTT

clone_size: .
v_call: TRBV5-6
j_call: TRBJ1-6
d_call: .
cdr3_aa: CASTEAWKAVTSPLHF
cdr3_nt: TGTGCCAGCACCGAAGCTTGGAAGGCGGTGACTTCACCCCTCCACTTT

clone_size: .
v_call: TRBV11-2
j_call: TRBJ2-1
d_call: .
cdr3_aa: CASSSNPPRRSFF
cdr3_nt: TGTGCCAGCAGCTCGAACCCCCCCCGAAGATCGTTCTTC

clone_size: once
v_call: TRBV10-1
j_call: TRBJ2-1
d_call: TRBD1
cdr3_aa: CASSSGQGLNEQFF
cdr3_nt: TGCGCCAGCAGTTCGGGACAGGGGCTCAATGAGCAGTTCTTC

clone_size: .
v_call: TRBV5-1
j_call: TRBJ2-1
d_call: TRBD2
cdr3_aa: CASSSSLLARYNEQFF
cdr3_nt: TGCGCCAGCAGCTCCTCCCTACTAGCGCGGTACAATGAGCAGTTCTTC

clone_size: once
v_call: TRBV5-8
j_call: TRBJ2-1
d_call: TRBD2
cdr3_aa: CASTFVGLADSNEQFF
cdr3_nt: TGTGCCAGCACCTTTGTGGGACTAGCGGACTCCAATGAGCAGTTCTTC

clone_size: .
v_call: TRBV5-4
j_call: TRBJ2-1
d_call: .
cdr3_aa: CASSSTLHEQFF
cdr3_nt: TGTGCCAGCAGCTCCACTTTGCATGAGCAGTTCTTC

clone_size: once
v_call: TRBV4-1
j_call: TRBJ1-2
d_call: .
cdr3_aa: CASSQVGAGMGRYGYTF
cdr3_nt: TGCGCCAGCAGCCAAGTGGGGGCAGGGATGGGACGCTATGGCTACACCTTC

clone_size: .
v_call: TRBV15
j_call: TRBJ2-1
d_call: .
cdr3_aa: CATSRDLEVWSYNEQFF
cdr3_nt: TGTGCCACCAGCAGAGATCTAGAGGTGTGGTCCTACAATGAGCAGTTCTTC

clone_size: .
v_call: TRBV5-1
j_call: TRBJ1-1
d_call: .
cdr3_aa: CASSLGYGEMNTEAFF
cdr3_nt: TGCGCCAGCAGTTTGGGATACGGAGAGATGAACACTGAAGCTTTCTTT

clone_size: .
v_call: TRBV11-2
j_call: TRBJ2-1
d_call: TRBD2
cdr3_aa: CASSLVVLAGDNEQFF
cdr3_nt: TGTGCCAGCAGCTTAGTTGTACTAGCGGGGGATAATGAGCAGTTCTTC

clone_size: .
v_call: TRBV7-9
j_call: TRBJ2-2
d_call: .
cdr3_aa: CASSLGNANTGELFF
cdr3_nt: TGTGCCAGCAGCTTAGGGAACGCGAACACCGGGGAGCTGTTTTTT

clone_size: .
v_call: TRBV6-5
j_call: TRBJ1-2
d_call: .
cdr3_aa: CASRYSEYQSNYGYTF
cdr3_nt: TGTGCCAGCAGATACTCAGAGTACCAATCTAACTATGGCTACACCTTC

clone_size: .
v_call: TRBV10-1
j_call: TRBJ1-1
d_call: .
cdr3_aa: CASSEKGDPTEAFF
cdr3_nt: TGCGCCAGCAGTGAAAAGGGGGATCCCACTGAAGCTTTCTTT

clone_size: .
v_call: TRBV24-1
j_call: TRBJ1-2
d_call: .
cdr3_aa: CATSAPNAGYTF
cdr3_nt: TGTGCCACCAGTGCCCCCAATGCAGGCTACACCTTC

clone_size: .
v_call: TRBV7-9
j_call: TRBJ1-1
d_call: TRBD1
cdr3_aa: CASSSRQGDTEAFF
cdr3_nt: TGTGCCAGCAGCTCGAGACAGGGTGACACTGAAGCTTTCTTT

clone_size: .
v_call: TRBV6-5
j_call: TRBJ1-6
d_call: TRBD1
cdr3_aa: CASTRGNLNSPLHF
cdr3_nt: TGTGCCAGCACCAGGGGGAACCTAAATTCACCCCTCCACTTT

clone_size: .
v_call: TRBV15
j_call: TRBJ2-1
d_call: .
cdr3_aa: CATSKPLWSGDSYNEQFF
cdr3_nt: TGTGCCACCAGCAAGCCACTCTGGTCAGGCGATTCCTACAATGAGCAGTTCTTC

clone_size: .
v_call: TRBV29-1
j_call: TRBJ1-2
d_call: .
cdr3_aa: CSAGDPHYF
cdr3_nt: TGCAGCGCCGGGGACCCACACTACTTC

clone_size: .
v_call: TRBV5-1
j_call: TRBJ2-7
d_call: TRBD1
cdr3_aa: CASSQGQEYYEQYF
cdr3_nt: TGCGCCAGCAGCCAGGGACAGGAATACTACGAGCAGTACTTC